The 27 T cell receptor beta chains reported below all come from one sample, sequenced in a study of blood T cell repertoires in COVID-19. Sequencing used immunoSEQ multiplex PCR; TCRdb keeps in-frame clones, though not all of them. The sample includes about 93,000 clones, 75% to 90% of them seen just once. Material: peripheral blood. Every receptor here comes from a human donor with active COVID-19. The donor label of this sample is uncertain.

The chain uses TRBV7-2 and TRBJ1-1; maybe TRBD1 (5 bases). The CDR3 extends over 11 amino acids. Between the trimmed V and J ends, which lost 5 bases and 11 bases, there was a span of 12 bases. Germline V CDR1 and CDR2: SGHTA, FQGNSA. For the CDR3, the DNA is TGTGCCAGCAGCCAAGGCGGGGGGGCTTTCTTT. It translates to CASSQGGGAFF.

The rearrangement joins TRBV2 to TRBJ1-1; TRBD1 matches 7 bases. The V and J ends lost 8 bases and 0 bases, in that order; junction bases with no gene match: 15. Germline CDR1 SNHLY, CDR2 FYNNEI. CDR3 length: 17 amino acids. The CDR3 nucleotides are TGTGCCAGCGGTCTACCTTTTGAGGGGGCCATGAACACTGAAGCTTTCTTT. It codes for CASGLPFEGAMNTEAFF.

The CDR3 region is CASSPGQGWGNEQFF. CDR3 nucleotides: TGTGCCAGCAGCCCGGGACAGGGCTGGGGCAATGAGCAGTTCTTC. V is TRBV5-4 and J is TRBJ2-1, with TRBD1 matching over 9 bases. Germline-derived CDR1 and CDR2 are SGHNT and YYREEE (reference sequence). The CDR3 runs to 15 residues. J gave up 6 bases and V 4 bases, and 8 bases lay outside the gene matches.

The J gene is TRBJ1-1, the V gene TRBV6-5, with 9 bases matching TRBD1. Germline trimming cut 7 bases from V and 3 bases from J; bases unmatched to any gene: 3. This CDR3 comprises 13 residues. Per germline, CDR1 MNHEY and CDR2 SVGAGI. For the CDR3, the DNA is TGTGCCAGCAACAGGGGGCGCGACACTGAAGCTTTCTTT. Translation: CASNRGRDTEAFF.

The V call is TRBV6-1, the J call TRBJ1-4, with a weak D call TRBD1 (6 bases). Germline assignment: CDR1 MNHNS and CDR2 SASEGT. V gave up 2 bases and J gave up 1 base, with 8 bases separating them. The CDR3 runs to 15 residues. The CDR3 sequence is CASSEFRGTNEKLFF. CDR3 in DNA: TGTGCCAGCAGTGAATTCAGGGGAACTAATGAAAAACTGTTTTTT.

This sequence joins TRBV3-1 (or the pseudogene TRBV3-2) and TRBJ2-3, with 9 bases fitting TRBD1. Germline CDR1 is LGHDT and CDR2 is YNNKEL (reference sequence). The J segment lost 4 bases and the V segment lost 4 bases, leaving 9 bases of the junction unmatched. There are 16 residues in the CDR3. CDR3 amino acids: CASSLRRQGGADTQYF. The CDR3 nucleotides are TGTGCCAGCAGCCTAAGGCGACAGGGGGGGGCAGATACGCAGTATTTT.

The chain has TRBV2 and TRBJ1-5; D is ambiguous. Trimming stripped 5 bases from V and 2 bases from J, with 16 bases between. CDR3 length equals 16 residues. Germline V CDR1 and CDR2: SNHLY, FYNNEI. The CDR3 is CASSSSPRMGNQPQHF. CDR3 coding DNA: TGTGCCAGCAGTTCGAGTCCCAGGATGGGCAATCAGCCCCAGCATTTT.

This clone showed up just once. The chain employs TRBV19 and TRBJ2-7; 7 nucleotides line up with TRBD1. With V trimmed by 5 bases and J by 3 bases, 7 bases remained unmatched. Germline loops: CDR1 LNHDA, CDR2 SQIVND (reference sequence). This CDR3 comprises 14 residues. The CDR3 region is CASSRDRKHYEQYF. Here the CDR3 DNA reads TGTGCCAGTAGTCGGGACAGAAAACACTACGAGCAGTACTTC.

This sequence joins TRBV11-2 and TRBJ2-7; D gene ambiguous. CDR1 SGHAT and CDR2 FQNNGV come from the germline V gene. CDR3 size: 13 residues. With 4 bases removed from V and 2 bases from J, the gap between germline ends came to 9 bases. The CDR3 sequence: CASSYQATYEQYF. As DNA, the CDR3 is TGTGCCAGCAGCTACCAGGCGACCTACGAGCAGTACTTC.

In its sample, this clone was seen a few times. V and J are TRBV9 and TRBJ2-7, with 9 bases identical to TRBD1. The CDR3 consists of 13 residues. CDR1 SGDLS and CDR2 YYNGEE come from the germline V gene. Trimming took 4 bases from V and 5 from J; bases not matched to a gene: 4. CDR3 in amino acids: CASSPWTGDEQYF. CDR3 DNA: TGTGCCAGCAGCCCCTGGACAGGGGACGAGCAGTACTTC.

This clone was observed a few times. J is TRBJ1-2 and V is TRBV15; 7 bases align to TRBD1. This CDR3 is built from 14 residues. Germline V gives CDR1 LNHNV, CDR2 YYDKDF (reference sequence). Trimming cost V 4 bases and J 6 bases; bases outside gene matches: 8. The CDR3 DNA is TGTGCCACCAGCACAAGAACTACAGGGGATGGCTACACCTTC. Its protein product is CATSTRTTGDGYTF.

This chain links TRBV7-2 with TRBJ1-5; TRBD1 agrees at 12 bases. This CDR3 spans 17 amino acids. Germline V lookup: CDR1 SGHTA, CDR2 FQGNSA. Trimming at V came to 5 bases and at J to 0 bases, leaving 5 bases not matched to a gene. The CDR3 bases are TGTGCCAGCAGCCCCAGGGACAGGGGGCTTAGCAATCAGCCCCAGCATTTT. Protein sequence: CASSPRDRGLSNQPQHF.

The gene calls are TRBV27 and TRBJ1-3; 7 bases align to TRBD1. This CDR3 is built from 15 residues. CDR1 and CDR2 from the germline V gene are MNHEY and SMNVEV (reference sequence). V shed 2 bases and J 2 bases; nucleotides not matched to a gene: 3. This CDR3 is CASSLAGQPGNTIYF. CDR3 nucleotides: TGTGCCAGCAGTTTAGCGGGACAGCCTGGAAACACCATATATTTT.

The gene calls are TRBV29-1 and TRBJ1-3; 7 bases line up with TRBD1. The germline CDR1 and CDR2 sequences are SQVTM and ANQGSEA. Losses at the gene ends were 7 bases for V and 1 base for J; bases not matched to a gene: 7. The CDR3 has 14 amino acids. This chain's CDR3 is CSAGGQTSGNTIYF. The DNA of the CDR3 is TGCAGCGCTGGGGGACAGACTTCTGGAAACACCATATATTTT.

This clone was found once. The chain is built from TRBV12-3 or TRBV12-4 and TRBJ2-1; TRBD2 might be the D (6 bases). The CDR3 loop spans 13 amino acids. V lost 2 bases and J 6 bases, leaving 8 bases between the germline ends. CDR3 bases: TGTGCCAGCAGTTTACGGGGGTTCAATGAGCAGTTCTTC. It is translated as CASSLRGFNEQFF.

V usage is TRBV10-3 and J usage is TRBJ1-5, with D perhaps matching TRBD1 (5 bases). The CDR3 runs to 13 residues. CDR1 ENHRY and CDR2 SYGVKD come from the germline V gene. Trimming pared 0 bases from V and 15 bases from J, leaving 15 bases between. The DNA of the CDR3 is TGTGCCATCAGTGAGTCGAATAGCAGGGCCGGGCATTTT. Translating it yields CAISESNSRAGHF.

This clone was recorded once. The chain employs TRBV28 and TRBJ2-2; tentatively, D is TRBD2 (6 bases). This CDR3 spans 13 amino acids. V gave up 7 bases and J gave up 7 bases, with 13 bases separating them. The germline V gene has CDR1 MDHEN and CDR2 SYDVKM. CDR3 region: CASTQTGVGELFF. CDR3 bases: TGTGCCAGCACCCAAACGGGGGTCGGGGAGCTGTTTTTT.

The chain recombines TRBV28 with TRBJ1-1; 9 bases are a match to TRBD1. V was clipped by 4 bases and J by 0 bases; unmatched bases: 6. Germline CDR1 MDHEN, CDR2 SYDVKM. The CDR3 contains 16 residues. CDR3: CASSSGQGLVNTEAFF. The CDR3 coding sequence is TGTGCCAGCAGTTCAGGACAGGGGTTGGTGAACACTGAAGCTTTCTTT.

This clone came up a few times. The DNA of the CDR3 is TGTGCCAGCAGAACAACAGGGGGTAACACCGGGGAGCTGTTTTTT. The encoded protein is CASRTTGGNTGELFF. The V and J genes are TRBV2 and TRBJ2-2, with 8 bases fitting TRBD1. J gave up 2 bases and V 6 bases, and 5 bases lay outside the gene matches. CDR1 and CDR2 from the germline V gene are SNHLY and FYNNEI. The CDR3 length is 15 residues.

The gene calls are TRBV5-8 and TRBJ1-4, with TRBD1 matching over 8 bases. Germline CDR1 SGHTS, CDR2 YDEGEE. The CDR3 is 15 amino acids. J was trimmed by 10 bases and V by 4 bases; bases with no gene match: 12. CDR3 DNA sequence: TGTGCCAGCAGCCTTGTCGGGACAGGTGGTAGAAAACTGTTTTTT. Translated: CASSLVGTGGRKLFF.

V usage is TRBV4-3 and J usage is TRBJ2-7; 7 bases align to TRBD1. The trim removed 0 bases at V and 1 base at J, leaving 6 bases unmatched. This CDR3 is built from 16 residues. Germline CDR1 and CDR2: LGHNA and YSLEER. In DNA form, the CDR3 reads TGCGCCAGCAGCCAAGATACGGGGACAGTGTCCTACGAGCAGTACTTC. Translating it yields CASSQDTGTVSYEQYF.

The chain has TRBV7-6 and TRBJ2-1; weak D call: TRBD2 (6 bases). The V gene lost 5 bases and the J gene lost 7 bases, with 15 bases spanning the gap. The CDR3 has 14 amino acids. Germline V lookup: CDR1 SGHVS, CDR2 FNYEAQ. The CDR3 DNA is TGTGCCAGCAGCCCCCGGAGGGGAGAAAATGAGCAGTTCTTC. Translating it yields CASSPRRGENEQFF. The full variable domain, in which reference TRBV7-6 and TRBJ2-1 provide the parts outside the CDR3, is GAGVSQSPRYKVTKRGQDVALRCDPISGHVSLYWYRQALGQGPEFLTYFNYEAQQDKSGLPNDRFSAERPEGSISTLTIQRTEQRDSAMYRCASSPRRGENEQFFGPGTRLTVL.

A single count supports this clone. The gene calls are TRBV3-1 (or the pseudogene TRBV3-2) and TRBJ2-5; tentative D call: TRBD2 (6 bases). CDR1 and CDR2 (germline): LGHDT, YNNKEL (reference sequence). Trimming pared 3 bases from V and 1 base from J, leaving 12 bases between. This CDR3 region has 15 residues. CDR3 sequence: CASSQGTPPQETQYF. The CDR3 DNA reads TGTGCCAGCAGCCAGGGGACTCCGCCCCAAGAGACCCAGTACTTC.

This CDR3 reads CASSQSTTNSPLHF. DNA of the CDR3: TGTGCCAGCAGTCAGAGCACGACTAACTCACCCCTCCACTTT. V and J are TRBV27 and TRBJ1-6; no clear D. CDR1 is MNHEY and CDR2 is SMNVEV in the germline V gene (reference sequence). CDR3 length: 14 residues. V gave up 5 bases and J gave up 10 bases, with 15 bases separating them.

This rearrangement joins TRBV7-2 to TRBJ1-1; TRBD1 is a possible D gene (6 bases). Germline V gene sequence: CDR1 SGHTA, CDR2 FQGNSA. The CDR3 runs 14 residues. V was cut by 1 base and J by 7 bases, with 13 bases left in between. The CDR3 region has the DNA TGTGCCAGCAGCTTAGGGCGGGGGCAGGTTGAAGCTTTCTTT. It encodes CASSLGRGQVEAFF.

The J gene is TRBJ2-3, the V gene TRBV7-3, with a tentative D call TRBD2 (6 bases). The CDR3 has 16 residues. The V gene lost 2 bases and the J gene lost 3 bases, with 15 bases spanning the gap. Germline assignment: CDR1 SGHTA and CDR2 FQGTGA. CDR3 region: CASSLLTEGRTDTQYF. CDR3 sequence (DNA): TGTGCCAGCAGCTTATTAACCGAGGGGAGGACAGATACGCAGTATTTT.

CDR3 loop: CASSPGTAGNEQFF. The CDR3 DNA reads as TGTGCCAGCAGCCCGGGGACAGCAGGCAATGAGCAGTTCTTC. The chain has TRBV11-3 and TRBJ2-1, with 7 bases aligning to TRBD1. The CDR3 totals 14 residues. The V segment lost 5 bases and the J segment 6 bases; nucleotides outside the gene matches: 7. Germline-derived CDR1 and CDR2 are SGHNT and YENEEA.